Ten or more counts support the clone carrying this T cell receptor (beta chain). Every diagnosis used clinical symptoms, serum thyroxine and TRAb, thyroid ultrasound and orbital computed tomography. The CDR3 runs 14 residues. Trimming removed 7 bases from V and 4 bases from J, with 13 bases in between. The germline V gene encodes CDR1 SNHLY and CDR2 FYNNEI. This sample was taken from a study of T cells in Graves' hyperthyroidism and ophthalmopathy. Template material for amplifying TCR beta CDR3 regions consisted of RNA transcripts. RT-PCR in the first round (using the HTBI primer set) targeted the TCR CDR3. TCRdb analysed the multiplex PCR reads with MiXCR anew, one entry per CDR3 protein. Of 75,000 to 100,000 distinct CDR3 sequences listed, 51% are singletons.

The receptor was isolated from a woman in her 40s with Graves' hyperthyroidism. J is TRBJ1-4 and V is TRBV2; the D gene is possibly TRBD1 (6 bases). Sequenced sample: blood. CDR3 DNA sequence: TGTGCCAGCAAGAGGACAGCTTTTAATGAAAAACTGTTTTTT. Amino acid sequence: CASKRTAFNEKLFF.